This TCR beta chain was profiled in a study of T-cell reconstitution after alpha-beta-depleted transplantation in children. TCRbeta library construction was performed incorporating unique molecular identifiers. In TCRdb, the PCR reads were re-called with MiXCR into one record per CDR3 protein. The table shows 350,000 to 450,000 distinct CDR3 sequences, with roughly 22% occurring only once. Germline loops: CDR1 SNHLY, CDR2 FYNNEI. V dropped 6 bases and J dropped 4; count of bases not matched to a gene: 8. The CDR3 runs to 14 residues. This clonotype was obtained from a human donor who donated a stem cell graft to a child with acute myeloid leukemia. V is TRBV2 and J is TRBJ1-1; TRBD1 aligns across 7 bases. The material sequenced was PBMCs from the stem cell graft donor, taken from the stem cell graft. CDR3 sequence reads: CASRAGAGGTEAFF. The DNA of the CDR3 is TGTGCCAGCAGAGCCGGAGCAGGGGGCACTGAAGCTTTCTTT.